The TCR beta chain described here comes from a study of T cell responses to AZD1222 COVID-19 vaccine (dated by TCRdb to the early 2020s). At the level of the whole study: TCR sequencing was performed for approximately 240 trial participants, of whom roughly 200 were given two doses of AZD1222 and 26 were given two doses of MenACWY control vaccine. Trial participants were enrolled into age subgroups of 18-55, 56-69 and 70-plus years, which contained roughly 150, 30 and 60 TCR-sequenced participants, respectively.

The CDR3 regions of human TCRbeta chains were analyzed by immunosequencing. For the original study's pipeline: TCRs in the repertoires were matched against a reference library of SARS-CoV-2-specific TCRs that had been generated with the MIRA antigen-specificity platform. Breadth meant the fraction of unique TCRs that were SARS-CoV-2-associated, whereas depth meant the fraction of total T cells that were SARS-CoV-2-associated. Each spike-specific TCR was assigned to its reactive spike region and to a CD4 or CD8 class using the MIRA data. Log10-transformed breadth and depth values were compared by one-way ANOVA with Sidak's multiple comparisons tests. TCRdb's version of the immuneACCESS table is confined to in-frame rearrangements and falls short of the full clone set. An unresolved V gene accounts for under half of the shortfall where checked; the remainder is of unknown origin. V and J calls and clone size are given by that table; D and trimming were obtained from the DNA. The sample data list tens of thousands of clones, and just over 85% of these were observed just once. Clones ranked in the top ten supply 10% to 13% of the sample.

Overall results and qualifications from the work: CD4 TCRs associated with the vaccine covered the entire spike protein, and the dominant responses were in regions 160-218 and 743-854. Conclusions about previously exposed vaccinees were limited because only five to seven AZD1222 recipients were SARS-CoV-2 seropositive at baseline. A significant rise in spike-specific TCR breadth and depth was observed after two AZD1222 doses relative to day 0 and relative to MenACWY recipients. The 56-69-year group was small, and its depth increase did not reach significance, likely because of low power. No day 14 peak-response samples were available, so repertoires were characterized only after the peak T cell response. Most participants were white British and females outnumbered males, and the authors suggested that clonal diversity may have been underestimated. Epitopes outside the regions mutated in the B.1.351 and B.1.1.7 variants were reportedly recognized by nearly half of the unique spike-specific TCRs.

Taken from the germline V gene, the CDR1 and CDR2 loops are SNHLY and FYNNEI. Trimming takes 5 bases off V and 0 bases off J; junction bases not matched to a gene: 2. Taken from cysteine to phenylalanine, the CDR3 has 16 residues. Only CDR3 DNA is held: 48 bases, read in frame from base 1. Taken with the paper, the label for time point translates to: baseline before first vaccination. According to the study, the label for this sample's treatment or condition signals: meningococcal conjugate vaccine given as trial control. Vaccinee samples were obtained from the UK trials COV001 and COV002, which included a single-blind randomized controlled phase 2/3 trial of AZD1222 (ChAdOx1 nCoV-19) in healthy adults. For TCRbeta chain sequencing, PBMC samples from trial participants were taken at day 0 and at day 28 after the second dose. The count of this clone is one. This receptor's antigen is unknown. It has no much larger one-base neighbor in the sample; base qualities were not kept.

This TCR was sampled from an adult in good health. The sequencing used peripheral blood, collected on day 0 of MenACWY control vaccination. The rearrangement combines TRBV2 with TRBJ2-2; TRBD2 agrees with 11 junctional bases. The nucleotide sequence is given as TGTGCCAGCAGTCTAGCGGGGGGCCCGAACACCGGGGAGCTGTTTTTT. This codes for CASSLAGGPNTGELFF. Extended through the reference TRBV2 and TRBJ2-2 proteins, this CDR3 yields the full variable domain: EPEVTQTPSHQVTQMGQEVILRCVPISNHLYFYWYRQILGQKVEFLVSFYNNEISEKSEIFDDQFSVERPDGSNFTLKIRSTKLEDSAMYFCASSLAGGPNTGELFFGEGSRLTVL.